The entry that follows covers one T cell receptor (beta chain) sequence. Its antigen remains unidentified. The data were obtained in a study of cytomegalovirus exposure and HLA in healthy donors. Study-wide results and caveats: Among TCR beta chains, those listed as cytomegalovirus-associated numbered over 150. Reports showed the classifier diagnosing cytomegalovirus status with high specificity and sensitivity. Analyses of presence and absence presupposed an approximately uniform sequencing depth across donors.

Primers included in the PCR were 60 Vbeta and 13 Jbeta primers. Profiled with immunoSEQ multiplex PCR; TCRdb holds only in-frame clones, not every one. The table gives 150,000 to 200,000 clones; the top ten clones make up 2% to 2.5% of it. This clonotype was sampled from a man younger than 40 in good health and CMV-seronegative. Sequencing was performed on PBMCs.

This CDR3 reads CSVERSSGGDTQYF. The CDR3 nucleotides read TGCAGCGTTGAGCGGTCGTCCGGAGGGGATACGCAGTATTTT. The chain combines TRBV29-1 with TRBJ2-3; D possibly corresponds to TRBD2 (6 bases). The CDR3 consists of 14 residues. Trimming removed 3 bases at V and 6 bases at J, with 16 bases between. CDR1 and CDR2 (germline): SQVTM, ANQGSEA.